These 18 T cell receptor beta chains came from one sample sequenced in a study of blood T cell repertoires in COVID-19. TCRdb's table, derived via immunoSEQ multiplex PCR, lists solely in-frame clones and lacks some. The table includes about 180,000 clones, roughly 83% detected once. Specimen: peripheral blood. The receptors were sampled from a human donor in a cohort sampled during active COVID-19.

The J gene is TRBJ1-1, the V gene TRBV4-1; D might be TRBD1 (5 bases). CDR1 is MGHRA and CDR2 is YSYEKL in the germline V gene. With 1 base removed from V and 3 bases from J, the gap between germline ends came to 12 bases. There are 15 residues in the CDR3. The CDR3 DNA reads as TGCGCCAGCAGCCAAGCCGGCAGGGAGGACACTGAAGCTTTCTTT. It specifies CASSQAGREDTEAFF.

The chain is built from TRBV28 and TRBJ2-1; D is perhaps TRBD2 (6 bases). With 6 bases removed from V and 7 bases from J, the gap between germline ends came to 10 bases. The CDR3 covers 12 residues. CDR1 MDHEN and CDR2 SYDVKM come from the germline V gene. CDR3 region: CASRSGRNEQFF. The CDR3 nucleotides are TGTGCCAGCAGGTCGGGGAGGAATGAGCAGTTCTTC. The whole variable domain, filled in from reference TRBV28 and TRBJ2-1, reads DVKVTQSSRYLVKRTGEKVFLECVQDMDHENMFWYRQDPGLGLRLIYFSYDVKMKEKGDIPEGYSVSREKKERFSLILESASTNQTSMYLCASRSGRNEQFFGPGTRLTVL.

The J gene is TRBJ1-1, the V gene TRBV7-9, with a possible D match to TRBD1 (5 bases). The V gene's germline CDR1 is SEHNR and CDR2 FQNEAQ (reference sequence). V was shortened by 6 bases and J by 6 bases, with 14 bases between the two germline ends. The CDR3 spans 13 residues. The CDR3 DNA reads TGTGCCAGCAGTCCGGGGGGGAGTGCTGAAGCTTTCTTT. Protein product: CASSPGGSAEAFF.

This clone has only a few counts. The chain has TRBV29-1 and TRBJ1-5; TRBD1 aligns across 8 bases. The CDR3 loop spans 17 amino acids. The V gene's germline CDR1 is SQVTM and CDR2 ANQGSEA. After removal of 2 bases from V and 0 bases from J, the junction contained 9 bases not matched to a gene. CDR3 region: CSVEKTQGADSNQPQHF. CDR3 sequence (DNA): TGCAGCGTTGAAAAAACCCAGGGGGCAGATAGCAATCAGCCCCAGCATTTT.

The chain has TRBV9 and TRBJ1-2, with 7 bases fitting TRBD1. This CDR3 is 13 amino acids long. V dropped 0 bases and J dropped 8; count of bases not matched to a gene: 4. In germline, CDR1 is SGDLS, CDR2 YYNGEE. Here the CDR3 DNA reads TGTGCCAGCAGCGTAGGAGGGGGCAGGGGCTACACCTTC. It is translated as CASSVGGGRGYTF.

This chain links TRBV6-6 with TRBJ2-2, with 8 bases that match TRBD1. The CDR3 spans 15 residues. Germline-derived CDR1 and CDR2 are MNHNY and SVGAGI (reference sequence). With V trimmed by 6 bases and J by 5 bases, 8 bases remained unmatched. This chain's CDR3 is CASSIGTGLTGELFF. The CDR3 nucleotides are TGTGCCAGCAGCATCGGGACAGGATTAACCGGGGAGCTGTTTTTT.

The chain combines TRBV4-3 with TRBJ1-3, with D unresolved. Germline assignment: CDR1 LGHNA and CDR2 YSLEER. With 1 base removed from V and 0 bases from J, the gap between germline ends came to 4 bases. The CDR3 consists of 14 residues. The CDR3 region has the DNA TGCGCCAGCAGCCAAGGGGCCTCTGGAAACACCATATATTTT. Its translation is CASSQGASGNTIYF.

The chain uses TRBV15 and TRBJ2-5, with 11 bases matching TRBD1. The CDR3 spans 16 residues. In germline, CDR1 is LNHNV, CDR2 YYDKDF (reference sequence). Losses at the gene ends were 2 bases for V and 4 bases for J; bases not matched to a gene: 6. The CDR3 protein is CATSRRTGGMGETQYF. The CDR3 nucleotides are TGTGCCACCAGCAGACGGACAGGGGGCATGGGAGAGACCCAGTACTTC.

The chain links TRBV24-1 to TRBJ2-3, with D maybe TRBD2 (5 bases). Trimming removed 5 bases from V and 2 bases from J, with 10 bases in between. Germline-derived CDR1 and CDR2 are KGHDR and SFDVKD. The CDR3 consists of 14 residues. The CDR3 DNA reads as TGTGCCACCAGTGGTGCCGGGATCACAGATACGCAGTATTTT. Protein product: CATSGAGITDTQYF.

The chain uses TRBV7-2 and TRBJ2-7; a weak D match, TRBD2 (5 bases). Trimming removed 5 bases from V and 3 bases from J, with 11 bases in between. The CDR3 loop spans 13 amino acids. Germline V gives CDR1 SGHTA, CDR2 FQGNSA. For the CDR3, the DNA is TGTGCCAGCAGCCCCGGACTTCTCTACGAGCAGTACTTC. Its translation: CASSPGLLYEQYF.

CDR3 nucleotide sequence: TGTGCCAGTGGGCGGGGGCGTAGTACTGAAGCTTTCTTT. It specifies CASGRGRSTEAFF. V is TRBV6-5 and J is TRBJ1-1; D may be TRBD1 (6 bases). V shed 9 bases and J shed 5 bases, with 16 bases lying between them. Germline V lookup: CDR1 MNHEY, CDR2 SVGAGI. The CDR3 contains 13 residues.

The J gene is TRBJ1-2, the V gene TRBV18; D is uncertain. Germline V gene sequence: CDR1 KGHSH, CDR2 LQKENI. Between the trimmed V and J ends, which lost 6 bases and 2 bases, there was a span of 19 bases. This CDR3 has 16 residues. The CDR3 DNA follows: TGTGCCAGCTCGAGTAGCGGCACTAATGCGAACTATGGCTACACCTTC. Its translation is CASSSSGTNANYGYTF. The variable domain in full, completed from reference TRBV18 and TRBJ1-2, reads NAGVMQNPRHLVRRRGQEARLRCSPMKGHSHVYWYRQLPEEGLKFMVYLQKENIIDESGMPKERFSAEFPKEGPSILRIQQVVRGDSAAYFCASSSSGTNANYGYTFGSGTRLTVV.

V gene TRBV29-1 combines with J gene TRBJ1-1; possible D gene TRBD1, 5 bases. V gave up 1 base and J gave up 11 bases, with 14 bases separating them. Germline V gene sequence: CDR1 SQVTM, CDR2 ANQGSEA. This CDR3 is built from 12 residues. For the CDR3, the DNA is TGCAGCGTTGAAGGGCCAGGGATGGTGGCTTTCTTT. This translates into CSVEGPGMVAFF. The variable domain in full, with the rest retrieved from reference TRBV29-1 and TRBJ1-1, is SAVISQKPSRDICQRGTSLTIQCQVDSQVTMMFWYRQQPGQSLTLIATANQGSEATYESGFVIDKFPISRPNLTFSTLTVSNMSPEDSSIYLCSVEGPGMVAFFGQGTRLTVV.

The chain uses TRBV29-1 and TRBJ1-1; D remains unclear. Germline CDR1 and CDR2: SQVTM and ANQGSEA. The CDR3 has 14 amino acids. V was clipped by 1 base and J by 6 bases, with 15 bases between them. In DNA form, the CDR3 reads TGCAGCGTTGAAGGACCTCAAGGAGGACCTGAAGCTTTCTTT. This sequence encodes CSVEGPQGGPEAFF.

The chain combines TRBV20-1 with TRBJ1-6; unclear D gene. V was cut by 0 bases and J by 11 bases, with 5 bases left in between. CDR3 length: 11 residues. Germline CDR1 and CDR2: DFQATT and SNEGSKA (reference sequence). The CDR3 is CSARDPAPLHF. The CDR3 region has the DNA TGCAGTGCTAGAGATCCGGCACCCCTCCACTTT.

The V call is TRBV5-4, the J call TRBJ1-4; TRBD1 agrees at 7 bases. The CDR3 consists of 15 residues. Germline V gives CDR1 SGHNT, CDR2 YYREEE (reference sequence). The J segment lost 4 bases and the V segment lost 0 bases, leaving 3 bases of the junction unmatched. DNA for the CDR3: TGTGCCAGCAGCTTGGAACAGGGGAGTAATGAAAAACTGTTTTTT. This codes for CASSLEQGSNEKLFF.

CDR3 sequence: CASSVGRGNTIYF. For the CDR3, the DNA is TGTGCCAGCAGCGTAGGTCGGGGAAACACCATATATTTT. The chain links TRBV9 to TRBJ1-3, with D unclear. CDR3 length: 13 amino acids. Germline V gives CDR1 SGDLS, CDR2 YYNGEE. Trimming took off 0 bases at V and 4 bases at J, with 5 bases between the two ends.

V is TRBV19 and J is TRBJ1-5; D remains ambiguous. The CDR3 covers 18 residues. V was trimmed by 0 bases and J by 4 bases, leaving 19 bases between them. The germline V gene has CDR1 LNHDA and CDR2 SQIVND (reference sequence). In DNA form, the CDR3 reads TGTGCCAGTAGTATAGATCCCGGTGCCGGGGAACTTAATCAGCCCCAGCATTTT. It codes for CASSIDPGAGELNQPQHF.